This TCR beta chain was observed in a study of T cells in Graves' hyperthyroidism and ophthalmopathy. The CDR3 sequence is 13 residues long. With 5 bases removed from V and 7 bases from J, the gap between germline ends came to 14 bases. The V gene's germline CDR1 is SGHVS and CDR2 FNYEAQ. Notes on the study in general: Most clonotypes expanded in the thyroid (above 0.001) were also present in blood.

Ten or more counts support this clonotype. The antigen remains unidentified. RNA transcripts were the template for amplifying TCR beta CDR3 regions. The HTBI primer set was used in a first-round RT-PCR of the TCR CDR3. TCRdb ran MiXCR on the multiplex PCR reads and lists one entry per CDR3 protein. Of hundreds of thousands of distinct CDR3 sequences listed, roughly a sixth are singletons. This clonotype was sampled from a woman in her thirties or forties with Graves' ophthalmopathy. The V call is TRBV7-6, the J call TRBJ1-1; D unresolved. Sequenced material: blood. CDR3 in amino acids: CASSGLDPYEAFF. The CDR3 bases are TGTGCCAGCAGCGGACTGGACCCTTATGAAGCTTTCTTT.